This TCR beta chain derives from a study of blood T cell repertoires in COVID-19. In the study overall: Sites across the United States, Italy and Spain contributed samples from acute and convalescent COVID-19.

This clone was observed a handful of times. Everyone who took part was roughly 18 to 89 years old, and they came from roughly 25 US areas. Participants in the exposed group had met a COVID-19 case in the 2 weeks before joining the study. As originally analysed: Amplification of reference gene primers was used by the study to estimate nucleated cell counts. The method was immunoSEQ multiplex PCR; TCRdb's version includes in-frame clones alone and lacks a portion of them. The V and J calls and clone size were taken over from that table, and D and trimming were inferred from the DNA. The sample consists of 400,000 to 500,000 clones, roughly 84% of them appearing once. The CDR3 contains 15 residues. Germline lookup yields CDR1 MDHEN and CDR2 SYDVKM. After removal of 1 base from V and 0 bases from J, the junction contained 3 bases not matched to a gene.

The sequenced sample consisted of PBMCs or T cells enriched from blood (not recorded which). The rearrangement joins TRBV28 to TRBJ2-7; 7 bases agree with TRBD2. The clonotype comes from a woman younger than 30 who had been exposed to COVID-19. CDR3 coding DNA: TGTGCCAGCAGTTTATCGGGGGGTCTCTCCTACGAGCAGTACTTC. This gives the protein CASSLSGGLSYEQYF. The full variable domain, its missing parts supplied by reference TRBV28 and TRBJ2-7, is DVKVTQSSRYLVKRTGEKVFLECVQDMDHENMFWYRQDPGLGLRLIYFSYDVKMKEKGDIPEGYSVSREKKERFSLILESASTNQTSMYLCASSLSGGLSYEQYFGPGTRLTVT.